These 11 T cell receptor beta chains came from one sample sequenced in a study of T-cell memory formation after mild COVID-19. MiXCR, applied by TCRdb to the 5' RACE reads, yields one record per CDR3 protein. The table has roughly 300,000 distinct CDR3 sequences, 8% to 10% seen once. The sequenced sample consisted of PBMCs or a T cell subset sorted from them (not recorded which). These receptors all stem from a man between 18 and 29 years old who had mild COVID-19 (a few samples of this study predate the infection). Cell type and time point are not known.

This chain joins TRBV6-5 and TRBJ2-2; D tentatively reads TRBD1 or TRBD2 (6 bases each). The CDR3 is 16 residues long. Germline V gives CDR1 MNHEY, CDR2 SVGAGI. The germline V and J ends were trimmed by 6 bases and 4 bases, with 18 bases remaining between them. CDR3 nucleotide sequence: TGTGCCAGCAGACTTGGGGGGCTTAGCGGCACCGGGGAGCTGTTTTTT. Its translation: CASRLGGLSGTGELFF.

There are a few counts of this clonotype. The V and J genes are TRBV7-2 and TRBJ2-4; no clear D. Germline-derived CDR1 and CDR2 are SGHTA and FQGNSA. This CDR3 contains 13 residues. The V end lost 10 bases, the J end lost 15 bases, and 25 bases lay between the germline ends. The CDR3 reads CATQKKGPGTLYF. As DNA, the CDR3 is TGTGCCACACAGAAGAAAGGACCCGGTACTTTGTACTTC. The whole variable domain, filled in from reference TRBV7-2 and TRBJ2-4, reads GAGVSQSPSNKVTEKGKDVELRCDPISGHTALYWYRQSLGQGLEFLIYFQGNSAPDKSGLPSDRFSAERTGGSVSTLTIQRTQQEDSAVYLCATQKKGPGTLYFGAGTRLSVL.

The table lists this clonotype with a few counts. This rearrangement joins TRBV20-1 to TRBJ2-5; the D is unclear. Deletions cut 2 bases from V and 5 bases from J, with 6 bases between. The CDR3 sequence is 11 residues long. The germline gives CDR1 DFQATT, CDR2 SNEGSKA (reference sequence). CDR3 region: CSARFVETQYF. For the CDR3, the DNA is TGCAGTGCTAGATTCGTCGAGACCCAGTACTTC.

The genes are TRBV4-1 and TRBJ2-2, with 8 bases matching TRBD1. The junction had 8 bases not matched to a gene; V was cut back by 1 base and J by 7 bases. This CDR3 has 16 amino acids. The germline CDR1 and CDR2 sequences are MGHRA and YSYEKL. The CDR3: CASSQVGQGRGGELFF. CDR3 DNA: TGCGCCAGCAGCCAAGTCGGACAGGGACGGGGCGGGGAGCTGTTTTTT.

This clonotype was detected only a few times. CDR3 sequence (DNA): TGTGCCAGCAGCCCAAGCGGTGGAAACACCATATATTTT. Translating it yields CASSPSGGNTIYF. The chain links TRBV7-2 to TRBJ1-3; unclear D gene. The V end lost 5 bases, the J end lost 3 bases, and 8 bases lay between the germline ends. From germline, CDR1 is SGHTA and CDR2 FQGNSA. The length of the CDR3 is 13 residues.

The chain links TRBV19 to TRBJ2-5; D remains ambiguous. Trimming cost V 2 bases and J 0 bases, with 16 bases left between them. This CDR3 contains 17 residues. Germline CDR1 and CDR2: LNHDA and SQIVND (reference sequence). The CDR3 reads CASSIPQEQSYQETQYF. CDR3 nucleotide sequence: TGTGCCAGTAGTATACCCCAGGAGCAATCGTACCAAGAGACCCAGTACTTC.

This clonotype came up a few times. This sequence joins TRBV5-1 and TRBJ1-1; 10 positions agree with TRBD1. This CDR3 has 15 residues. V was pared by 0 bases and J by 5 bases, with 4 bases of the junction left unmatched. Germline loops: CDR1 SGHRS, CDR2 YFSETQ. CDR3 bases: TGCGCCAGCAGCTTGGTACCGGGACAGGGGACTGAAGCTTTCTTT. Amino acids: CASSLVPGQGTEAFF.

This clonotype was detected only a few times. The CDR3 sequence: CASSVATYGEGEQFF. The CDR3 DNA follows: TGTGCCAGCAGCGTAGCTACGTATGGGGAGGGGGAGCAGTTCTTC. The rearrangement joins TRBV9 to TRBJ2-1; 7 bases are a match to TRBD2. Germline V gene data show CDR1 as SGDLS and CDR2 as YYNGEE. The CDR3 runs to 15 residues. The ends lost 0 bases at V and 10 bases at J; junction bases unmatched: 10.

This clonotype was seen a few times. The chain employs TRBV4-3 and TRBJ1-1, with TRBD1 matching 8 bases. This CDR3 is built from 14 residues. Germline CDR1 and CDR2: LGHNA and YSLEER. V lost 1 base, J lost 4 bases, and 2 bases stayed unmatched. CDR3 protein: CASSQVTGGTEAFF. CDR3 DNA: TGCGCCAGCAGCCAAGTCACAGGGGGCACTGAAGCTTTCTTT.

This clonotype appeared a few times. The genes are TRBV7-9 and TRBJ2-7; D could derive from TRBD1 or TRBD2 (5 bases each). There are 13 residues in the CDR3. Trimming shortened V by 5 bases and J by 7 bases, and 15 bases separated the two germline ends. Germline-derived CDR1 and CDR2 are SEHNR and FQNEAQ (reference sequence). This chain's CDR3 is CASSPPGLEEQYF. The CDR3 DNA reads as TGTGCCAGCAGCCCCCCGGGGCTGGAGGAGCAGTACTTC.

This clonotype was recorded a few times. This chain uses TRBV7-9 with TRBJ2-1; the D call may be TRBD1 or TRBD2 (6 bases each). V was cut by 1 base and J by 9 bases, with 19 bases left in between. CDR3 length equals 16 residues. Germline CDR1 is SEHNR and CDR2 is FQNEAQ (reference sequence). CDR3 nucleotide sequence: TGTGCCAGCAGCTTAGACGCGGGGCTGCAGGGGAGTGAGCAGTTCTTC. Translated, it gives CASSLDAGLQGSEQFF. The full variable domain, rest sourced from reference TRBV7-9 and TRBJ2-1, is DTGVSQNPRHKITKRGQNVTFRCDPISEHNRLYWYRQTLGQGPEFLTYFQNEAQLEKSRLLSDRFSAERPKGSFSTLEIQRTEQGDSAMYLCASSLDAGLQGSEQFFGPGTRLTVL.